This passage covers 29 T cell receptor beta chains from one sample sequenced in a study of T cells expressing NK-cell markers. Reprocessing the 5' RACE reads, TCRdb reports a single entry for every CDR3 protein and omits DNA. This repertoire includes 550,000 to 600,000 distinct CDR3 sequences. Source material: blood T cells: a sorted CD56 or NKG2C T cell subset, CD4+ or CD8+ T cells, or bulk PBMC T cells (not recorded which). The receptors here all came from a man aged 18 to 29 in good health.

Here the CDR3 reads CASGWSPNNLIYNEQFF. The chain joins TRBV12-5 to TRBJ2-1; lacking DNA, the TRBD1 call made by TCRdb goes unchecked. CDR3 length equals 17 residues. CDR1 is LGHNT, CDR2 FRNRAP, per germline.

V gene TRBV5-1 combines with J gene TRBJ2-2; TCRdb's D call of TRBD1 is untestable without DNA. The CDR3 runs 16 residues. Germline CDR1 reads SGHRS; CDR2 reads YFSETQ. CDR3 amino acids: CASSDMPTGATGELFF. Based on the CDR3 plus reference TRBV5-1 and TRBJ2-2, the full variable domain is KAGVTQTPRYLIKTRGQQVTLSCSPISGHRSVSWYQQTPGQGLQFLFEYFSETQRNKGNFPGRFSGRQFSNSRSEMNVSTLELGDSALYLCASSDMPTGATGELFFGEGSRLTVL.

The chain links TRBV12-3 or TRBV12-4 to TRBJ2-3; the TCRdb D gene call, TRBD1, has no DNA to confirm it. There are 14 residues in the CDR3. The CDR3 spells CASRPRLARDTQYF.

The CDR3 loop reads CSARVTDSHAHNEQFF. The chain carries TRBV20-1 and TRBJ2-1; the TCRdb D gene call, TRBD1, has no DNA to confirm it. Germline loops: CDR1 DFQATT, CDR2 SNEGSKA (reference sequence). The CDR3 is made up of 16 amino acids.

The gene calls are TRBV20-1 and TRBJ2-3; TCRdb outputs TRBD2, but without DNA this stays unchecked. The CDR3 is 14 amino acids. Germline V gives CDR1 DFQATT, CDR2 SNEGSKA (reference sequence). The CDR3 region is CSAGETSGTDTQYF.

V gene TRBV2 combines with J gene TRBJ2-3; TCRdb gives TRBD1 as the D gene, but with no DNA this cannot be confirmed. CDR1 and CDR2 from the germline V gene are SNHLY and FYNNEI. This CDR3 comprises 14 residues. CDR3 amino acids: CASTPGPIRDTQYF.

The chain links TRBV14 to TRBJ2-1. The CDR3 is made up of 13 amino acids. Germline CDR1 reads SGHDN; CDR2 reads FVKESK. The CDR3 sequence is CASSQGPLGEQFF.

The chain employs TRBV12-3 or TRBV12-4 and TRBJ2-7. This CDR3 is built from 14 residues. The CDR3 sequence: CASSKEDGPYEQYF.

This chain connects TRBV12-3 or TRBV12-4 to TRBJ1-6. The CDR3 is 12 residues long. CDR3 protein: CASRLGGSPLHF.

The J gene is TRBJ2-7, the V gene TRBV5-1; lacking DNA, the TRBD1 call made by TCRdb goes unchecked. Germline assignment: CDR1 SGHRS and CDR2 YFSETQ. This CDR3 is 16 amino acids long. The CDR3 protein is CASSEIIGTALYEQYF.

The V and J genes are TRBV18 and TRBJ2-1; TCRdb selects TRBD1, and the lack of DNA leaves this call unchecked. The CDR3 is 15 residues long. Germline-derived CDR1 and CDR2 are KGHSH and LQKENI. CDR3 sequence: CASSPRGAVNNEQFF.

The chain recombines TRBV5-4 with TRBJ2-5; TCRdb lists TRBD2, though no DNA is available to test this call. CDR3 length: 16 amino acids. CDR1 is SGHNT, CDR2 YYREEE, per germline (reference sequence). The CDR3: CASSPPGLAAVETQYF.

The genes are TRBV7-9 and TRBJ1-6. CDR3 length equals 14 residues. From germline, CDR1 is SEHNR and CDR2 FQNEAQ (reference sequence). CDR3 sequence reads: CASNPPREGSPLHF. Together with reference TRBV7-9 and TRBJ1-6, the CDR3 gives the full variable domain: DTGVSQNPRHKITKRGQNVTFRCDPISEHNRLYWYRQTLGQGPEFLTYFQNEAQLEKSRLLSDRFSAERPKGSFSTLEIQRTEQGDSAMYLCASNPPREGSPLHFGNGTRLTVT.

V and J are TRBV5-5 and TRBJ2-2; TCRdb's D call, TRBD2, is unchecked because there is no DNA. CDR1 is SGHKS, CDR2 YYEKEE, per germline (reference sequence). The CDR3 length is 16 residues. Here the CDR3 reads CASSVILAGGAEELFF. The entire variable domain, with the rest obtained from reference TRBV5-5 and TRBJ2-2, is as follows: DAGVTQSPTHLIKTRGQQVTLRCSPISGHKSVSWYQQVLGQGPQFIFQYYEKEERGRGNFPDRFSARQFPNYSSELNVNALLLGDSALYLCASSVILAGGAEELFFGEGSRLTVL.

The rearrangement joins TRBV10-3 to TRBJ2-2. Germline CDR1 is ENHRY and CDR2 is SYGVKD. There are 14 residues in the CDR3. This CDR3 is CAISNEEDTGELFF.

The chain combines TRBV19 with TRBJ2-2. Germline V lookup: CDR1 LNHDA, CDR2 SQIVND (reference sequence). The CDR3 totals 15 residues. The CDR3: CASSIELAVTGELFF.

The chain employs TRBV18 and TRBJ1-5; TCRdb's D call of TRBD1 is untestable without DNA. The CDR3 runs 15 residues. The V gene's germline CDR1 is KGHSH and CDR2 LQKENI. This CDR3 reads CASSRTVGADQPQHF.

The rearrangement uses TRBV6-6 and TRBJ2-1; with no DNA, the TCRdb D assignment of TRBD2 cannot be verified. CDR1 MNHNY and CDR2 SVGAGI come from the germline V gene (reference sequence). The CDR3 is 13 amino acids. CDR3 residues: CASSSLAGHEQFF.

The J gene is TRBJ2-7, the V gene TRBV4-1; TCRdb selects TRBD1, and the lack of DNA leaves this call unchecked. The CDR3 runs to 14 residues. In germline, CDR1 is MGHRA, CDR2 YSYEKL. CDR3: CASSHPGQDYEQYF.

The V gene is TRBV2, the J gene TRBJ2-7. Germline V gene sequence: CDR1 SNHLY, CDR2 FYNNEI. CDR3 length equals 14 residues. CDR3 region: CASTAGVPPYEQYF.

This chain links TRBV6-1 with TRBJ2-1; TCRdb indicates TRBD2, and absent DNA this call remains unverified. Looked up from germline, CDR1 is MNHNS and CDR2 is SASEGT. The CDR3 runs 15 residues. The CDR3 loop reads CASKNGPSSYNEQFF.

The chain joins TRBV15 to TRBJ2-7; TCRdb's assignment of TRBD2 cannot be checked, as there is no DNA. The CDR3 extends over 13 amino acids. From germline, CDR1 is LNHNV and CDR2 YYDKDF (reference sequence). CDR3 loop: CATSPPPGREQYF. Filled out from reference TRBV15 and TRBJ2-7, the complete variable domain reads DAMVIQNPRYQVTQFGKPVTLSCSQTLNHNVMYWYQQKSSQAPKLLFHYYDKDFNNEADTPDNFQSRRPNTSFCFLDIRSPGLGDTAMYLCATSPPPGREQYFGPGTRLTVT.

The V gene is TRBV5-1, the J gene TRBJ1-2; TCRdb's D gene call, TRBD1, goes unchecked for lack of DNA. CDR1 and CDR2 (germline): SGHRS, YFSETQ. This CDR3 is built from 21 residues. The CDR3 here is CANTTAKHRDSRFGANYGYTF.

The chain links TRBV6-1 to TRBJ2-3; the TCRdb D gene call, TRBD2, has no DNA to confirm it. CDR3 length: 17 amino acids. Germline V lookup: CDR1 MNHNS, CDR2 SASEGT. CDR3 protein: CASSPPGTGSGTDTQYF.

CDR3 protein: CASSTLDGNSPLHF. The chain is built from TRBV12-3 or TRBV12-4 and TRBJ1-6. The CDR3 is 14 amino acids.

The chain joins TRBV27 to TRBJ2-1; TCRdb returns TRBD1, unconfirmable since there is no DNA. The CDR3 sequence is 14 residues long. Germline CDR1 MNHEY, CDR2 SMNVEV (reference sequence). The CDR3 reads CASTRGTGINEQFF.

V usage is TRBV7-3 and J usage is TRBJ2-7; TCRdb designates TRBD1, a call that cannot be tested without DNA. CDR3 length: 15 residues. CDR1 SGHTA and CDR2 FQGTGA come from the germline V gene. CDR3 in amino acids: CASSLTSGQGHEQYF.

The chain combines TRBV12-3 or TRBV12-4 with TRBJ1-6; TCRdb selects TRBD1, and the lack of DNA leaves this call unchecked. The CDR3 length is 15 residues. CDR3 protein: CASSAGGRNNSPLHF.

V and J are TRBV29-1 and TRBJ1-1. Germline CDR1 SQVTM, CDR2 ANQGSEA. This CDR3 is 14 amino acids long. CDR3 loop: CSVGRKVRNTEAFF.